These 21 T cell receptor beta chains share one sample of origin, sequenced in a study of a mutant IDH1 vaccine in newly diagnosed glioma. The assay was immunoSEQ multiplex PCR, and TCRdb's table has in-frame clones only and misses some. The sample carries roughly 46,000 clones, more than 80% recorded once. Documented time point: baseline, week 1 (first vaccination visit). Stated treatment: pre-vaccination baseline after standard-of-care therapy. This material consisted of PBMCs, taken from a glioma patient treated with radiotherapy, temozolomide or both. The receptors were gathered from a man aged 40-49 years with glioma.

The chain is built from TRBV18 and TRBJ2-3; TRBD2 aligns across 9 bases. Germline CDR1 reads KGHSH; CDR2 reads LQKENI. After removal of 7 bases from V and 5 bases from J, the junction contained 4 bases not matched to a gene. This CDR3 has 13 residues. CDR3 DNA: TGTGCCAGCTTACGGACTAGCGTAGATACGCAGTATTTT. Translation gives CASLRTSVDTQYF. Supplemented by reference TRBV18 and TRBJ2-3, the full variable domain reads NAGVMQNPRHLVRRRGQEARLRCSPMKGHSHVYWYRQLPEEGLKFMVYLQKENIIDESGMPKERFSAEFPKEGPSILRIQQVVRGDSAAYFCASLRTSVDTQYFGPGTRLTVL.

This clone was seen a single time. CDR3 in DNA: TGTGCCAGCATCCAGGGGCAGGGTTTATCCTACGAGCAGTACTTC. Its translation is CASIQGQGLSYEQYF. V and J are TRBV28 and TRBJ2-7, with D perhaps matching TRBD1 (6 bases). Germline values: CDR1 MDHEN, CDR2 SYDVKM. This CDR3 spans 15 amino acids. The V end was cut by 7 bases, the J end by 1 base, with 17 bases between.

The V and J genes are TRBV6-1 and TRBJ2-2; TRBD1 matches 7 bases. J gave up 0 bases and V 7 bases, and 5 bases lay outside the gene matches. Germline V gene sequence: CDR1 MNHNS, CDR2 SASEGT. The CDR3 totals 15 residues. In DNA, the CDR3 is TGTGCCAGCACCCCGGGACAGCCGAACACCGGGGAGCTGTTTTTT. Encoded protein: CASTPGQPNTGELFF.

The chain links TRBV19 to TRBJ1-2; possible D gene TRBD1, 6 bases. From germline, CDR1 is LNHDA and CDR2 SQIVND (reference sequence). V gave up 1 base and J gave up 8 bases, with 20 bases separating them. This CDR3 spans 16 amino acids. The CDR3 sequence is CASSIGPNTGIWGYTF. The CDR3 coding sequence is TGTGCCAGTAGTATAGGACCCAACACAGGGATTTGGGGCTACACCTTC.

This clone has only one observation. V usage is TRBV25-1 and J usage is TRBJ2-5; tentatively, D is TRBD1 (6 bases). Germline assignment: CDR1 MGHDK and CDR2 SYGVNS. The CDR3 is 15 residues long. With 4 bases removed from V and 4 bases from J, the gap between germline ends came to 16 bases. CDR3 sequence reads: CASSADRIRGETQYF. As DNA, the CDR3 is TGTGCCAGCAGTGCGGACAGAATTCGGGGAGAGACCCAGTACTTC.

The chain links TRBV9 to TRBJ2-6; TRBD2 matches at 12 bases. The CDR3 covers 21 residues. Germline loops: CDR1 SGDLS, CDR2 YYNGEE. With 3 bases clipped from V and 2 bases from J, the junction kept 15 bases outside the gene matches. The CDR3 DNA is TGTGCCAGCAGCGCCCGGATACCTAAGACTAGCGGGAGCCCTGGGGCCAACGTCCTGACTTTC. This sequence encodes CASSARIPKTSGSPGANVLTF.

In DNA form, the CDR3 reads TGTGCCAGCAGTTTATCCACAGGAGTCTATGGCTACACCTTC. It is translated as CASSLSTGVYGYTF. The rearrangement uses TRBV28 and TRBJ1-2; TRBD1 might be the D (5 bases). The CDR3 extends over 14 amino acids. Deletions cut 1 base from V and 4 bases from J, with 10 bases between. Germline CDR1 is MDHEN and CDR2 is SYDVKM.

The chain joins TRBV6-5 to TRBJ2-7; TRBD2 aligns across 12 bases. Trimming at V came to 0 bases and at J to 2 bases, leaving 2 bases not matched to a gene. There are 16 residues in the CDR3. Germline CDR1 is MNHEY and CDR2 is SVGAGI. CDR3 region: CASSYSGTSGPYEQYF. The CDR3 nucleotides are TGTGCCAGCAGTTACTCCGGGACTAGCGGGCCCTACGAGCAGTACTTC.

The chain couples TRBV19 to TRBJ1-5, with D perhaps matching TRBD1 (5 bases). Germline CDR1 LNHDA, CDR2 SQIVND (reference sequence). This CDR3 comprises 14 residues. Trimming shortened V by 3 bases and J by 3 bases, and 9 bases separated the two germline ends. This CDR3 is CASSIGGVNQPQHF. CDR3 nucleotides: TGTGCCAGTAGTATTGGGGGGGTCAATCAGCCCCAGCATTTT.

The chain is built from TRBV19 and TRBJ1-2; 7 nucleotides align to TRBD1. CDR1 is LNHDA, CDR2 SQIVND, per germline (reference sequence). V lost 6 bases to trimming and J lost 4 bases; unmatched junction nucleotides: 8. The CDR3 is 14 residues long. Here the CDR3 reads CASRPGGMVYGYTF. The CDR3 region has the DNA TGTGCCAGTAGACCAGGGGGGATGGTCTATGGCTACACCTTC.

The gene calls are TRBV5-1 and TRBJ1-6; D unresolved. This CDR3 has 15 amino acids. Trimming removed 4 bases from V and 7 bases from J, with 15 bases in between. CDR1 SGHRS and CDR2 YFSETQ come from the germline V gene. CDR3 coding DNA: TGCGCCAGCAGCGTCGGGCACGGCGGAAATTCACCCCTCCACTTT. Its protein product is CASSVGHGGNSPLHF. Complete variable domain (other parts from reference TRBV5-1 and TRBJ1-6): KAGVTQTPRYLIKTRGQQVTLSCSPISGHRSVSWYQQTPGQGLQFLFEYFSETQRNKGNFPGRFSGRQFSNSRSEMNVSTLELGDSALYLCASSVGHGGNSPLHFGNGTRLTVT.

V is TRBV11-2 and J is TRBJ2-4, with D possibly being TRBD1 (6 bases). The CDR3 totals 14 residues. Trimming stripped 2 bases from V and 4 bases from J, with 9 bases between. Per the germline V gene, CDR1 is SGHAT and CDR2 is FQNNGV. The CDR3: CASSLTQGKNIQYF. The CDR3 DNA reads as TGTGCCAGCAGCTTAACACAGGGTAAAAACATTCAGTACTTC.

The chain carries TRBV11-2 and TRBJ1-1; D ambiguous. Per germline, CDR1 SGHAT and CDR2 FQNNGV. This CDR3 has 15 residues. Deletions cut 4 bases from V and 0 bases from J, with 12 bases between. CDR3 residues: CASSSLIFMNTEAFF. The CDR3 region has the DNA TGTGCCAGCAGCTCTCTAATTTTCATGAACACTGAAGCTTTCTTT.

The rearrangement uses TRBV5-4 and TRBJ2-6; perhaps TRBD1 as D (7 bases). Trimming removed 2 bases from V and 0 bases from J, with 15 bases in between. The germline gives CDR1 SGHNT, CDR2 YYREEE (reference sequence). The CDR3 length is 18 residues. CDR3 nucleotides: TGTGCCAGCAGCTTTGGACAGGCGGGAAGCTCTGGGGCCAACGTCCTGACTTTC. It specifies CASSFGQAGSSGANVLTF. Filled out from reference TRBV5-4 and TRBJ2-6, the complete variable domain reads ETGVTQSPTHLIKTRGQQVTLRCSSQSGHNTVSWYQQALGQGPQFIFQYYREEENGRGNFPPRFSGLQFPNYSSELNVNALELDDSALYLCASSFGQAGSSGANVLTFGAGSRLTVL.

V and J are TRBV7-9 and TRBJ1-2, with a tentative D call TRBD1 (5 bases). In germline, CDR1 is SEHNR, CDR2 FQNEAQ (reference sequence). The CDR3 extends over 14 amino acids. Deletions cut 7 bases from V and 8 bases from J, with 20 bases between. CDR3 DNA: TGTGCCAGCACCTGGGCCAGAGGGACGGAGGGCTACACCTTC. Residues: CASTWARGTEGYTF.

The genes are TRBV7-3 and TRBJ2-1; D could derive from TRBD1 or TRBD2 (5 bases each). Germline V gene sequence: CDR1 SGHTA, CDR2 FQGTGA. The CDR3 loop spans 15 amino acids. Trimming pared 6 bases from V and 5 bases from J, leaving 17 bases between. The CDR3 loop is CASSPQGPLDNEQFF. The CDR3 DNA sequence: TGTGCCAGCAGTCCGCAGGGACCCTTAGACAATGAGCAGTTCTTC.

The CDR3 is CASSYSWLRSYEQYF. Here the CDR3 DNA reads TGTGCCAGCAGTTACTCATGGTTAAGGTCCTACGAGCAGTACTTC. V and J are TRBV6-5 and TRBJ2-7, with D hard to call. Trimming cost V 0 bases and J 1 base, with 10 bases left between them. Germline CDR1 and CDR2: MNHEY and SVGAGI. This CDR3 spans 15 amino acids.

Only one count was recorded for this clone. The CDR3 DNA reads TGTGCCAGCAGCCCCCAGGGGGACAGGGACGAGACCCAGTACTTC. Amino acid sequence: CASSPQGDRDETQYF. This rearrangement joins TRBV5-8 to TRBJ2-5; 9 bases match TRBD1. Germline V CDR1 and CDR2: SGHTS, YDEGEE. This CDR3 has 15 residues. Losses at the gene ends were 4 bases for V and 5 bases for J; bases not matched to a gene: 9.

The V and J genes are TRBV5-6 and TRBJ2-6; either TRBD1 or TRBD2 may supply D (5 bases each). Germline V gene lookup returns CDR1 SGHDT and CDR2 YYEEEE. The CDR3 extends over 17 amino acids. V was cut by 1 base and J by 4 bases, with 15 bases left in between. CDR3 DNA: TGTGCCAGCAGCTTGTTGGGGGAATCGGGGGGGGCCAACGTCCTGACTTTC. This translates into CASSLLGESGGANVLTF. Using reference TRBV5-6 and TRBJ2-6 for the parts outside the CDR3, the full variable domain is DAGVTQSPTHLIKTRGQQVTLRCSPKSGHDTVSWYQQALGQGPQFIFQYYEEEERQRGNFPDRFSGHQFPNYSSELNVNALLLGDSALYLCASSLLGESGGANVLTFGAGSRLTVL.

The chain carries TRBV7-9 and TRBJ2-5, with D unresolved. The V end lost 6 bases, the J end lost 2 bases, and 4 bases lay between the germline ends. The V gene's germline CDR1 is SEHNR and CDR2 FQNEAQ (reference sequence). The CDR3 covers 11 residues. The CDR3 protein is CASSYQETQYF. The CDR3 nucleotides are TGTGCCAGCAGTTATCAAGAGACCCAGTACTTC.

CDR3 in amino acids: CASSQDAGGLAKNIQYF. The CDR3 DNA is TGCGCCAGCAGCCAAGATGCCGGAGGTCTAGCCAAAAACATTCAGTACTTC. The chain links TRBV4-3 to TRBJ2-4, with a possible D match to TRBD2 (5 bases). Trimming took off 0 bases at V and 0 bases at J, with 12 bases between the two ends. The germline V gene encodes CDR1 LGHNA and CDR2 YSLEER. This CDR3 has 17 residues.